These 26 T cell receptor beta chains were sequenced from one sample in a study of cytomegalovirus exposure and HLA in healthy donors (dated by TCRdb to between 2016 and 2019). The method behind the library was the immunoSEQ multiplex PCR assay. Here the immuneACCESS table is served through TCRdb, limited to in-frame sequences with V and J called. Missing clones are a known gap in these copies; in checked studies unresolved V genes cover under half, and the rest lacks a known reason. This sample comprises 100,000 to 120,000 clones, approximately 89% of them detected only once. The ten largest account for under 2% of the sample. Sample: PBMCs. Receptors originate from a young woman in good health and CMV-seronegative.

The CDR3 sequence is CASRPGTGGQPQHF. CDR3 DNA sequence: TGTGCCAGCAGACCCGGGACAGGGGGTCAGCCCCAGCATTTT. The chain combines TRBV6-6 with TRBJ1-5; 11 bases match TRBD1. This CDR3 contains 14 residues. V was pared by 6 bases and J by 6 bases, with 4 bases of the junction left unmatched. CDR1 is MNHNY, CDR2 SVGAGI, per germline (reference sequence).

The rearrangement links TRBV10-3 to TRBJ1-2; D might be TRBD1 (5 bases). CDR1 is ENHRY, CDR2 SYGVKD, per germline. The germline V and J ends were trimmed by 10 bases and 1 base, with 10 bases remaining between them. CDR3 length equals 12 residues. The chain's CDR3 is CATGGVNYGYTF. Written as DNA, the CDR3 is TGTGCCACCGGGGGAGTTAACTATGGCTACACCTTC.

The chain carries TRBV14 and TRBJ1-5, with D possibly being TRBD1 (6 bases). There are 18 residues in the CDR3. V gave up 1 base and J gave up 1 base, with 17 bases separating them. CDR1 SGHDN and CDR2 FVKESK come from the germline V gene. CDR3 nucleotides: TGTGCCAGCAGCCAAGTATGGGGGGGCCAGTTGAGCAATCAGCCCCAGCATTTT. Encoded protein: CASSQVWGGQLSNQPQHF.

This chain joins TRBV5-1 and TRBJ2-2, with D possibly TRBD2 on 5 matching bases. This CDR3 has 12 residues. Germline V lookup: CDR1 SGHRS, CDR2 YFSETQ. Trimming left V 5 bases short and J 6 bases short, with 8 bases between. CDR3 bases: TGCGCCAGCAGTTCGGAGGCCGGGGAGCTGTTTTTT. Protein sequence: CASSSEAGELFF.

This clone was seen a single time. The chain carries TRBV4-1 and TRBJ2-3; weak D call: TRBD1 (6 bases). Germline CDR1 is MGHRA and CDR2 is YSYEKL. Trimming cost V 3 bases and J 4 bases, with 17 bases left between them. The CDR3 covers 16 residues. CDR3 sequence (DNA): TGCGCCAGCAGCCACATAGGGGGTTCAGTAGCAGATACGCAGTATTTT. Translated, it gives CASSHIGGSVADTQYF.

There are a few counts of this clone. The rearrangement joins TRBV2 to TRBJ1-2; D might be TRBD1 (6 bases). Germline V lookup: CDR1 SNHLY, CDR2 FYNNEI. The CDR3 sequence is 14 residues long. V was clipped by 8 bases and J by 6 bases, with 19 bases between them. CDR3 DNA: TGTGCCAGCCAACCCGGCAGGGGCCCCCATGGCTACACCTTC. Protein sequence: CASQPGRGPHGYTF.

V gene TRBV6-6 combines with J gene TRBJ1-3; D uncertain. Between the trimmed V and J ends, which lost 4 bases and 0 bases, there was a span of 13 bases. This CDR3 is built from 16 residues. Germline-derived CDR1 and CDR2 are MNHNY and SVGAGI (reference sequence). The CDR3 region has the DNA TGTGCCAGCAGTTCGCGACTGGCCTTCTCTGGAAACACCATATATTTT. Translating it yields CASSSRLAFSGNTIYF.

This chain connects TRBV5-1 to TRBJ2-2, with D maybe TRBD1 (7 bases). The length of the CDR3 is 16 residues. V lost 4 bases and J lost 7, with 20 bases in between. CDR1 and CDR2 from the germline V gene are SGHRS and YFSETQ. CDR3 sequence (DNA): TGCGCCAGCAGCGCGACAGGGTACGCCGGGAGCGGGGAGCTGTTTTTT. The encoded protein is CASSATGYAGSGELFF. The full variable domain, in which reference TRBV5-1 and TRBJ2-2 provide the parts outside the CDR3, is KAGVTQTPRYLIKTRGQQVTLSCSPISGHRSVSWYQQTPGQGLQFLFEYFSETQRNKGNFPGRFSGRQFSNSRSEMNVSTLELGDSALYLCASSATGYAGSGELFFGEGSRLTVL.

This sequence joins TRBV5-1 and TRBJ2-3; D remains ambiguous. Trimming pared 0 bases from V and 2 bases from J, leaving 10 bases between. Germline V lookup: CDR1 SGHRS, CDR2 YFSETQ. CDR3 length equals 15 residues. The CDR3 bases are TGCGCCAGCAGCTTGGCCAACAGCTACACAGATACGCAGTATTTT. Translated: CASSLANSYTDTQYF.

V gene TRBV27 combines with J gene TRBJ2-5; 8 bases align to TRBD2. With V trimmed by 8 bases and J by 4 bases, 12 bases remained unmatched. CDR1 is MNHEY, CDR2 SMNVEV, per germline (reference sequence). CDR3 size: 15 residues. The CDR3 nucleotides are TGTGCCAGCCAAACGGGGGGGGCGGAAATAGAGACCCAGTACTTC. Translated, it gives CASQTGGAEIETQYF.

This chain joins TRBV27 and TRBJ2-2; a possible D gene is TRBD2 (7 bases). From germline, CDR1 is MNHEY and CDR2 SMNVEV (reference sequence). V shed 2 bases and J shed 8 bases, with 15 bases lying between them. This CDR3 spans 15 amino acids. CDR3 residues: CASSLRGALVGELFF. The CDR3 nucleotides read TGTGCCAGCAGTTTACGGGGGGCGCTCGTAGGGGAGCTGTTTTTT.

The chain couples TRBV2 to TRBJ1-2; D not resolved. The CDR3 length is 14 residues. Trimming stripped 2 bases from V and 7 bases from J, with 14 bases between. Germline V lookup: CDR1 SNHLY, CDR2 FYNNEI. The CDR3 loop reads CASSERTGYGGYTF. The CDR3 bases are TGTGCCAGCAGTGAACGTACGGGTTACGGTGGCTACACCTTC. The variable domain in full, with the rest retrieved from reference TRBV2 and TRBJ1-2, is EPEVTQTPSHQVTQMGQEVILRCVPISNHLYFYWYRQILGQKVEFLVSFYNNEISEKSEIFDDQFSVERPDGSNFTLKIRSTKLEDSAMYFCASSERTGYGGYTFGSGTRLTVV.

The chain is built from TRBV19 and TRBJ1-5; TRBD1 might be the D (6 bases). Germline lookup yields CDR1 LNHDA and CDR2 SQIVND (reference sequence). CDR3 length: 13 residues. Trimming removed 5 bases at V and 9 bases at J, with 14 bases between. The CDR3 DNA follows: TGTGCCAGTAGTGACAGGCCTGGCAGGCCCCAGCATTTT. Translation gives CASSDRPGRPQHF. The whole variable domain, filled in from reference TRBV19 and TRBJ1-5, reads DGGITQSPKYLFRKEGQNVTLSCEQNLNHDAMYWYRQDPGQGLRLIYYSQIVNDFQKGDIAEGYSVSREKKESFPLTVTSAQKNPTAFYLCASSDRPGRPQHFGDGTRLSIL.

V is TRBV2 and J is TRBJ2-7; 8 bases map to TRBD2. There are 15 residues in the CDR3. V lost 6 bases and J lost 5; bases outside the gene matches: 12. Germline CDR1 is SNHLY and CDR2 is FYNNEI. The chain's CDR3 is CASRGFGLAGDEQYF. CDR3 in DNA: TGTGCCAGCAGGGGTTTTGGGCTAGCGGGCGACGAGCAGTACTTC.

The chain is built from TRBV25-1 and TRBJ2-1; D not resolved. V was cut by 1 base and J by 5 bases, with 9 bases left in between. The CDR3 spans 14 residues. Germline lookup yields CDR1 MGHDK and CDR2 SYGVNS. The CDR3 is CASSELNSNNEQFF. CDR3 bases: TGTGCCAGCAGTGAATTGAACAGCAACAATGAGCAGTTCTTC.

The CDR3 DNA reads as TGTGCCAGCACCTCTATTTCCACCGGGGAGCTGTTTTTT. Amino acid sequence: CASTSISTGELFF. The chain has TRBV5-4 and TRBJ2-2; D ambiguous. Trimming shortened V by 6 bases and J by 4 bases, and 10 bases separated the two germline ends. This CDR3 has 13 residues. Germline values: CDR1 SGHNT, CDR2 YYREEE (reference sequence).

The rearrangement uses TRBV5-1 and TRBJ2-7; 12 positions match TRBD2. V lost 4 bases and J lost 2; bases outside the gene matches: 4. The CDR3 length is 15 residues. CDR1 is SGHRS, CDR2 YFSETQ, per germline. The CDR3 DNA follows: TGCGCCAGCAGCCCTAGACTAGCGGGGGCCTACGAGCAGTACTTC. It yields the protein CASSPRLAGAYEQYF. Complete variable domain (other parts from reference TRBV5-1 and TRBJ2-7): KAGVTQTPRYLIKTRGQQVTLSCSPISGHRSVSWYQQTPGQGLQFLFEYFSETQRNKGNFPGRFSGRQFSNSRSEMNVSTLELGDSALYLCASSPRLAGAYEQYFGPGTRLTVT.

The chain carries TRBV18 and TRBJ1-1; 7 bases map to TRBD1. Germline CDR1 and CDR2: KGHSH and LQKENI. CDR3 size: 14 residues. Germline trimming cut 6 bases from V and 7 bases from J; bases unmatched to any gene: 11. The CDR3 protein is CASSLNPTGYEAFF. The CDR3, as DNA: TGTGCCAGCTCCCTCAACCCGACAGGGTATGAAGCTTTCTTT.

This clone was observed a handful of times. The genes are TRBV4-2 and TRBJ1-2, with D possibly being TRBD1 (6 bases). V lost 0 bases to trimming and J lost 8 bases, with 13 bases between them. There are 14 residues in the CDR3. CDR1 is LGHNA and CDR2 is YNFKEQ in the germline V gene. This CDR3 is CASSQDSGVGGYTF. The CDR3 DNA reads TGTGCCAGCAGCCAAGATTCAGGGGTCGGAGGCTACACCTTC.

The V call is TRBV6-4, the J call TRBJ2-7; D is uncertain. Germline V gives CDR1 MRHNA, CDR2 SNTAGT. The CDR3 has 13 amino acids. The ends were cut back, 0 bases at V and 5 bases at J, with 8 bases in the middle. The CDR3 protein is CASSDSLRNEQYF. Here the CDR3 DNA reads TGTGCCAGCAGTGACTCTCTGAGGAACGAGCAGTACTTC.

V and J are TRBV6-1 and TRBJ1-5; D unresolved. Germline V gene sequence: CDR1 MNHNS, CDR2 SASEGT. The CDR3 is 15 amino acids. Trimming removed 3 bases from V and 4 bases from J, with 13 bases in between. The CDR3 spells CASSDGRRQNQPQHF. In nucleotides, the CDR3 is TGTGCCAGCAGTGATGGACGGAGGCAAAATCAGCCCCAGCATTTT.

This chain connects TRBV2 to TRBJ2-4, with a possible D match to TRBD2 (7 bases). The CDR3 is 18 amino acids. In germline, CDR1 is SNHLY, CDR2 FYNNEI. Trimming shortened V by 5 bases and J by 0 bases, and 20 bases separated the two germline ends. The CDR3 DNA follows: TGTGCCAGCAGTAAGCAGGGACGGGGGGCGGTAGCCAAAAACATTCAGTACTTC. This sequence encodes CASSKQGRGAVAKNIQYF.

This clone was observed a few times. Other DNA sequences in the same sample also yield this CDR3. The chain employs TRBV5-1 and TRBJ2-2, with TRBD1 as a possible D gene (6 bases). The CDR3 contains 14 residues. Germline V gene lookup returns CDR1 SGHRS and CDR2 YFSETQ. V was shortened by 2 bases and J by 2 bases, with 7 bases between the two germline ends. Written as DNA, the CDR3 is TGCGCCAGCAGCTTAGGGGGAAACACCGGGGAGCTGTTTTTT. Its translation: CASSLGGNTGELFF.

The V gene is TRBV2, the J gene TRBJ2-1; 7 positions match TRBD2. Germline-derived CDR1 and CDR2 are SNHLY and FYNNEI. The V and J ends lost 6 bases and 0 bases, in that order; junction bases with no gene match: 8. The CDR3 has 16 residues. The CDR3 bases are TGTGCCAGCAGAAAACAGGCTAGCGGCTCCTACAATGAGCAGTTCTTC. Amino acids: CASRKQASGSYNEQFF.

This chain links TRBV7-3 with TRBJ2-3; possible D gene TRBD2, 6 bases. CDR1 and CDR2 (germline): SGHTA, FQGTGA. Trimming removed 5 bases from V and 0 bases from J, with 15 bases in between. This CDR3 is 16 amino acids long. The DNA of the CDR3 is TGTGCCAGCAGCCCCAACCCGGGACTCAGCACAGATACGCAGTATTTT. Residues: CASSPNPGLSTDTQYF.

The chain employs TRBV19 and TRBJ2-5; 7 nucleotides match TRBD1. The CDR3 spans 14 residues. Trimming removed 5 bases from V and 1 base from J; junction bases left unmatched: 4. Germline CDR1 is LNHDA and CDR2 is SQIVND (reference sequence). DNA for the CDR3: TGTGCCAGTAGTTCCGGACAGGTCCAAGAGACCCAGTACTTC. This codes for CASSSGQVQETQYF.